The 20 T cell receptor beta chains in this list originate from one sample, sequenced in a study of blood T cell repertoires in COVID-19. Using immunoSEQ multiplex PCR, the repertoire was profiled, and TCRdb retains in-frame clones only, with some absent. The sample has about 40,000 clones; about 85% are singletons. The material sequenced was peripheral blood. The receptors originated from a man aged 60 to 75 with COVID-19, enrolled during active disease.

The J gene is TRBJ2-3, the V gene TRBV4-3; 9 positions match TRBD2. The CDR3 consists of 15 residues. The J segment lost 5 bases and the V segment lost 3 bases, leaving 6 bases of the junction unmatched. Germline-derived CDR1 and CDR2 are LGHNA and YSLEER. The CDR3 region is CASSQASGNLDTQYF. The CDR3, as DNA: TGCGCCAGCAGCCAGGCTAGCGGGAATTTAGATACGCAGTATTTT.

This rearrangement joins TRBV28 to TRBJ1-4; no definite D call. The CDR3 spans 15 residues. Germline CDR1 and CDR2: MDHEN and SYDVKM. V was cut by 7 bases and J by 4 bases, with 16 bases left in between. CDR3 DNA: TGTGCCAGCACTCGGTCCGGGGTTCTTAATGAAAAACTGTTTTTT. It is translated as CASTRSGVLNEKLFF. Variable domain in full (rest from reference TRBV28 and TRBJ1-4): DVKVTQSSRYLVKRTGEKVFLECVQDMDHENMFWYRQDPGLGLRLIYFSYDVKMKEKGDIPEGYSVSREKKERFSLILESASTNQTSMYLCASTRSGVLNEKLFFGSGTQLSVL.

The chain recombines TRBV5-1 with TRBJ1-1, with 7 bases matching TRBD1. V was pared by 2 bases and J by 7 bases, with 17 bases of the junction left unmatched. The CDR3 is made up of 17 amino acids. CDR1 and CDR2 from the germline V gene are SGHRS and YFSETQ. The CDR3: CASSLVGGALRLYEAFF. CDR3 in DNA: TGCGCCAGCAGCTTAGTAGGGGGCGCATTAAGACTTTATGAAGCTTTCTTT.

In nucleotides, the CDR3 is TGTGCCTGGAGTGCAGGGAAAGTGATGGTGAACACTGAAGCTTTCTTT. Translating it yields CAWSAGKVMVNTEAFF. The rearrangement uses TRBV30 and TRBJ1-1; weak D call: TRBD1 (5 bases). V shed 1 base and J shed 0 bases, with 15 bases lying between them. Germline V gives CDR1 GTSNPN, CDR2 SVGIG (reference sequence). This CDR3 spans 16 amino acids.

This clone has a handful of counts. The CDR3, as DNA: TGCAGCGGGGGGACTAGCGGGATCTCAGATACGCAGTATTTT. It translates to CSGGTSGISDTQYF. The chain joins TRBV29-1 to TRBJ2-3, with 13 bases lining up with TRBD2. CDR1 is SQVTM and CDR2 is ANQGSEA in the germline V gene. V shed 7 bases and J 4 bases; nucleotides not matched to a gene: 5. The CDR3 totals 14 residues.

The chain has TRBV7-9 and TRBJ1-4; D unclear. Between the trimmed V and J ends, which lost 0 bases and 0 bases, there was a span of 5 bases. The CDR3 runs to 15 residues. Germline CDR1 and CDR2: SEHNR and FQNEAQ (reference sequence). The CDR3 loop reads CASSLATATNEKLFF. In nucleotides, the CDR3 is TGTGCCAGCAGCTTAGCAACGGCAACTAATGAAAAACTGTTTTTT. Full variable domain (missing parts from reference TRBV7-9 and TRBJ1-4): DTGVSQNPRHKITKRGQNVTFRCDPISEHNRLYWYRQTLGQGPEFLTYFQNEAQLEKSRLLSDRFSAERPKGSFSTLEIQRTEQGDSAMYLCASSLATATNEKLFFGSGTQLSVL.

V is TRBV28 and J is TRBJ2-7, with 8 bases identical to TRBD1. The CDR3 totals 15 residues. The V segment lost 6 bases and the J segment 2 bases; nucleotides outside the gene matches: 9. CDR1 MDHEN and CDR2 SYDVKM come from the germline V gene. CDR3 DNA: TGTGCCAGCAGGACCGGGACAGGCAGTACCTACGAGCAGTACTTC. This sequence encodes CASRTGTGSTYEQYF.

The gene calls are TRBV28 and TRBJ1-5; D perhaps matches TRBD1 (6 bases). Trimming stripped 5 bases from V and 5 bases from J, with 10 bases between. CDR3 length: 13 amino acids. Looked up from germline, CDR1 is MDHEN and CDR2 is SYDVKM. CDR3 nucleotide sequence: TGTGCCAGCAGTAGTGCAGGGGATCAGCCCCAGCATTTT. This translates into CASSSAGDQPQHF.

This clone was counted a single time. The chain has TRBV7-6 and TRBJ2-5, with TRBD2 identical over 7 bases. This CDR3 has 15 residues. The ends lost 3 bases at V and 1 base at J; junction bases unmatched: 5. Germline CDR1 SGHVS, CDR2 FNYEAQ. CDR3 in amino acids: CASSFGGGIQETQYF. Here the CDR3 DNA reads TGTGCCAGCAGCTTCGGCGGGGGTATCCAAGAGACCCAGTACTTC.

The chain joins TRBV27 to TRBJ2-5, with TRBD2 matching over 9 bases. In germline, CDR1 is MNHEY, CDR2 SMNVEV (reference sequence). The CDR3 consists of 18 residues. V lost 4 bases, J lost 5 bases, and 17 bases stayed unmatched. Here the CDR3 reads CASSSGTSFSKWLETQYF. DNA of the CDR3: TGTGCCAGCAGTTCCGGGACTAGCTTCTCGAAATGGCTGGAGACCCAGTACTTC.

The chain has TRBV5-1 and TRBJ1-3; D unresolved. V lost 2 bases and J 8 bases, leaving 11 bases between the germline ends. The CDR3 extends over 13 amino acids. The V gene's germline CDR1 is SGHRS and CDR2 YFSETQ. The chain's CDR3 is CASSFGQEDTIYF. The CDR3, as DNA: TGCGCCAGCAGCTTTGGTCAGGAGGACACCATATATTTT.

The genes are TRBV30 and TRBJ1-5; the match to TRBD1 covers 9 bases. Germline V gene data show CDR1 as GTSNPN and CDR2 as SVGIG (reference sequence). CDR3 length: 15 amino acids. V shed 2 bases, J shed 3 bases, and the junction held 5 bases outside the gene matches. CDR3 loop: CAWSLGTGNNQPQHF. The CDR3 nucleotides read TGTGCCTGGAGTTTGGGGACAGGGAACAATCAGCCCCAGCATTTT.

By proportion, this clone is medium-sized. This rearrangement joins TRBV2 to TRBJ1-2, with 10 positions matching TRBD1. Germline-derived CDR1 and CDR2 are SNHLY and FYNNEI. Germline trimming cut 9 bases from V and 7 bases from J; bases unmatched to any gene: 5. The CDR3 extends over 12 amino acids. The CDR3 loop reads CASMGQGSGYTF. DNA for the CDR3: TGTGCCAGTATGGGACAGGGGTCTGGCTACACCTTC.

This clone came up a few times. J is TRBJ1-5 and V is TRBV7-4; 11 bases are a match to TRBD1. The CDR3 spans 16 residues. The V gene end was trimmed by 4 bases and the J gene end by 5 bases; junction bases not matched to a gene: 7. Germline CDR1 reads SGHVT; CDR2 reads SQSDAQ. As DNA, the CDR3 is TGTGCCAGCAGCTCCAGCAGGACAGGGGGCGATCAGCCCCAGCATTTT. This translates into CASSSSRTGGDQPQHF. Full variable domain (missing parts from reference TRBV7-4 and TRBJ1-5): GAGVSQSPRYKVAKRGRDVALRCDSISGHVTLYWYRQTLGQGSEVLTYSQSDAQRDKSGRPSGRFSAERPERSVSTLKIQRTEQGDSAVYLCASSSSRTGGDQPQHFGDGTRLSIL.

This chain links TRBV3-1 (or the pseudogene TRBV3-2) with TRBJ1-6; unclear D gene. Trimming removed 5 bases at V and 0 bases at J, with 11 bases between. Per germline, CDR1 LGHDT and CDR2 YNNKEL (reference sequence). This CDR3 comprises 16 residues. In DNA, the CDR3 is TGTGCCAGCAGCGCTACAGCCTTCTCCTATAATTCACCCCTCCACTTT. Translating gives CASSATAFSYNSPLHF.

The V call is TRBV5-5, the J call TRBJ1-4; 10 bases line up with TRBD1. There are 17 residues in the CDR3. The germline gives CDR1 SGHKS, CDR2 YYEKEE (reference sequence). V gave up 4 bases and J gave up 7 bases; unmatched junction bases: 13. CDR3 sequence (DNA): TGTGCCAGCAGCCAACACCCCGGGACAGGGGATTCTGAAAAACTGTTTTTT. It encodes CASSQHPGTGDSEKLFF.

This chain connects TRBV19 to TRBJ2-1; no firm D call. Germline lookup yields CDR1 LNHDA and CDR2 SQIVND (reference sequence). V gave up 5 bases and J gave up 3 bases, with 8 bases separating them. The CDR3 loop spans 13 amino acids. CDR3 DNA: TGTGCCAGTAGTGCTGGCAACTACAATGAGCAGTTCTTC. Translated: CASSAGNYNEQFF.

This clone was picked up a small number of times. The chain is built from TRBV5-1 and TRBJ1-2; 7 bases fit TRBD1. J was trimmed by 8 bases and V by 5 bases; bases with no gene match: 9. CDR3 length equals 13 residues. In germline, CDR1 is SGHRS, CDR2 YFSETQ. CDR3 sequence reads: CASRGTGQQGYTF. CDR3 sequence (DNA): TGCGCCAGCAGGGGGACGGGACAGCAGGGCTACACCTTC. The full variable domain, in which reference TRBV5-1 and TRBJ1-2 provide the parts outside the CDR3, is KAGVTQTPRYLIKTRGQQVTLSCSPISGHRSVSWYQQTPGQGLQFLFEYFSETQRNKGNFPGRFSGRQFSNSRSEMNVSTLELGDSALYLCASRGTGQQGYTFGSGTRLTVV.

This clone was recorded only once. The V gene is TRBV14, the J gene TRBJ1-1; no reliable D call. Per the germline V gene, CDR1 is SGHDN and CDR2 is FVKESK. The CDR3 covers 14 residues. The germline V and J ends were trimmed by 2 bases and 0 bases, with 7 bases remaining between them. For the CDR3, the DNA is TGTGCCAGCAGCCAAAGACACCTGAACACTGAAGCTTTCTTT. Its translation: CASSQRHLNTEAFF.

The CDR3 DNA is TGTGCCAGCAGTGAAGGGCGGGGGAGCTCCTACAATGAGCAGTTCTTC. Its translation is CASSEGRGSSYNEQFF. The genes are TRBV2 and TRBJ2-1, with TRBD2 identical over 7 bases. From germline, CDR1 is SNHLY and CDR2 FYNNEI. Trimming cost V 1 base and J 0 bases; bases outside gene matches: 3. The CDR3 covers 16 residues.